Listed below are T cell receptor beta chains from one sample, sequenced in a study of blood T cell repertoires in COVID-19. TCRdb's copy holds only in-frame clones and misses some; the assay was immunoSEQ multiplex PCR. The sample includes about 230,000 clones, 80% to 85% seen only once; the top ten take approximately 30%. Sequencing was performed on peripheral blood. The receptors shown here come from a man aged 35-49 years with acute or convalescent COVID-19. CDR3s include the opening cysteine and the closing phenylalanine or tryptophan. The order of the fields is clone size, V gene, J gene, D gene, CDR3 DNA, CDR3 protein. The D gene is left open where the match is weak. Rows give clone size only sometimes, using once, few, many, or a class for an expanded clone.

NA	TRBV10-3	TRBJ1-2	NA	TGTGCCATCAGTGAGACCTCGGAGGGTGGCTACACCTTC	CAISETSEGGYTF
once	TRBV11-2	TRBJ1-2	NA	TGTGCCAGCAGCATCAGGGAAGGCTACACCTTC	CASSIREGYTF
NA	TRBV30	TRBJ2-5	NA	TGTGCCTGGAGTGTTTGGAGGGGAGAGACCCAGTACTTC	CAWSVWRGETQYF
NA	TRBV18	TRBJ2-4	NA	TGTGCCAGCTCACCACCGGTCAGGGGTTGGAACATTCAGTACTTC	CASSPPVRGWNIQYF
NA	TRBV5-1	TRBJ1-4	NA	TGCGCCAGCAGCTTGGGGAGCGGTGAAGAAAAACTGTTTTTT	CASSLGSGEEKLFF
NA	TRBV28	TRBJ2-7	TRBD1	TGTGCCAGCAGTTTGATCTTCGGGACAGGGTACCACGAGCAGTACTTC	CASSLIFGTGYHEQYF
NA	TRBV5-1	TRBJ1-1	TRBD1	TGCGCCAGCAGCTTGGTCAGGGGGGCTGAAGCTTTCTTT	CASSLVRGAEAFF
few	TRBV5-1	TRBJ2-3	TRBD2	TGCGCCAGCAGGGGGACCGGGAGGGCCACAGATACGCAGTATTTT	CASRGTGRATDTQYF
NA	TRBV6-2/TRBV6-3	TRBJ1-1	NA	TGTGCCAGCAGTAGGAGTATGGCCGCTGAAGCTTTCTTT	CASSRSMAAEAFF
NA	TRBV5-1	TRBJ1-1	TRBD1	TGCGCCAGCAGCTTGACAGGGGTGAACACTGAAGCTTTCTTT	CASSLTGVNTEAFF
NA	TRBV19	TRBJ1-5	NA	TGTGCCACCGGGGAGCAGGCGGGCAATCAGCCCCAGCATTTT	CATGEQAGNQPQHF
NA	TRBV6-5	TRBJ1-1	NA	TGTGCCAGCAGTTTTCTACGGGGGTTGAACACTGAAGCTTTCTTT	CASSFLRGLNTEAFF
NA	TRBV6-5	TRBJ1-2	NA	TGTGCCAGCAGTTACTCCGCGCAATTCAATGGCTACACCTTC	CASSYSAQFNGYTF
NA	TRBV6-6	TRBJ1-1	TRBD1	TGTGCCAGCAGACCGGGACAGGCTGTGAACACTGAAGCTTTCTTT	CASRPGQAVNTEAFF
NA	TRBV5-1	TRBJ1-3	TRBD1	TGCGCCAGCAGCACCCGACAGGGTGCTGGAAACACCATATATTTT	CASSTRQGAGNTIYF
NA	TRBV6-5	TRBJ1-5	NA	TGTGCCAGCAGCCAAGAGGGTAATAGCAATCAGCCCCAGCATTTT	CASSQEGNSNQPQHF
NA	TRBV5-4	TRBJ2-4	TRBD1	TGTGCCAGCAGCAAAATGGACAGGGGAAACATTCAGTACTTC	CASSKMDRGNIQYF
NA	TRBV27	TRBJ2-7	TRBD2	TGTGCCAGCAGTTTTCCCAATAAGCTAGCGGGGTTCGCGGAGCTTGGGTACGAGCAGTACTTC	CASSFPNKLAGFAELGYEQYF
once	TRBV29-1	TRBJ1-1	NA	TGCAGCGTTGGGGGAGGGGACACTGAAGCTTTCTTT	CSVGGGDTEAFF
NA	TRBV7-9	TRBJ1-2	NA	TGTGCCAGCAGCTTAGGTAGCGCGTCTATAGATGGCTACACCTTC	CASSLGSASIDGYTF
NA	TRBV5-1	TRBJ1-1	TRBD1	TGCGCCAGCAGCTACTGGGACAGTCCGGACACTGAAGCTTTCTTT	CASSYWDSPDTEAFF
NA	TRBV5-4	TRBJ1-2	NA	TGTGCCAGCAGCACGGACCTGGGAGCCTATGGCTACACCTTC	CASSTDLGAYGYTF